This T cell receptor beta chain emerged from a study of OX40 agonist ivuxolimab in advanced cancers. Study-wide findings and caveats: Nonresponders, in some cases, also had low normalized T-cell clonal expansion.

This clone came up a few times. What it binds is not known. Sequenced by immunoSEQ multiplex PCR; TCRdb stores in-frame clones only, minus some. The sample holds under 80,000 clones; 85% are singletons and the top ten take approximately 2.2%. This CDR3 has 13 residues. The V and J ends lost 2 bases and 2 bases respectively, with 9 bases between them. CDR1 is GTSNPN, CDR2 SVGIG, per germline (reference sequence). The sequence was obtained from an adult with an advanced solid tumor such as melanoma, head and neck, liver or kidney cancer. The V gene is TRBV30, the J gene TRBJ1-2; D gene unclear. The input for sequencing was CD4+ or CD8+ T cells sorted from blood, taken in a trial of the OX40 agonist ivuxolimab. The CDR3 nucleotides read TGTGCCTGGAGTTCGGCATTGAACTATGGCTACACCTTC. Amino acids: CAWSSALNYGYTF. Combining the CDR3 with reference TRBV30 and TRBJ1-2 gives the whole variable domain SQTIHQWPATLVQPVGSPLSLECTVEGTSNPNLYWYRQAAGRGLQLLFYSVGIGQISSEVPQNLSASRPQDRQFILSSKKLLLSDSGFYLCAWSSALNYGYTFGSGTRLTVV.